A selection of T cell receptor beta chains follows, all from one sample in a study of blood T cell repertoires in COVID-19. TCRdb's table, derived via immunoSEQ multiplex PCR, lists solely in-frame clones and lacks some. The repertoire holds tens of thousands of clones, with 80% to 90% as singletons. The sequencing sample was made of peripheral blood. The source is a man in his forties or fifties with active or convalescent COVID-19. CDR3s leave out the opening cysteine and the closing phenylalanine or tryptophan.

v_gene	j_gene	CDR3aa
TRBV7-9	TRBJ1-2	ASSPRSYGYT
TRBV10-3	TRBJ2-5	AISEGTGSTQY
TRBV7-9	TRBJ2-5	ASSPGAGGQETQY
TRBV10-3	TRBJ1-2	AISESAGSLYGYT
TRBV6-5	TRBJ1-1	ASSQTGGRTEAF
TRBV19	TRBJ2-1	ASSIESGGRYNEQF
TRBV28	TRBJ1-1	ASTTRVLGRTEAF
TRBV30	TRBJ1-6	AWSVGQGSPLH
TRBV12-2	TRBJ2-7	ASRPMEQY
TRBV7-9	TRBJ1-3	ASSPRDRDAAGNTIY
TRBV5-1	TRBJ1-1	ASSYPLFGQVENTEAF
TRBV15	TRBJ2-5	ATSNLRGLQETQY
TRBV18	TRBJ2-2	ASSPYGQGSTGELF
TRBV11-1	TRBJ2-5	ASSLATGNPQY
TRBV6-5	TRBJ2-1	ASSYTSGQYNEQF
TRBV7-9	TRBJ1-5	ASSSTTGGDQPQH
TRBV11-2	TRBJ2-1	ASSLSTSRNEQF
TRBV19	TRBJ1-5	ASSMGDSVGIPNQPQH
TRBV11-2	TRBJ1-5	ASSFDRDNQPQH
TRBV7-2	TRBJ2-1	ASSMTGISYNEQF
TRBV7-2	TRBJ1-3	ATQRGPQEDTIY
TRBV7-9	TRBJ2-3	ASTREASTDTQY
TRBV28	TRBJ1-1	ASSPPGGGRTEAF
TRBV27	TRBJ2-3	ASSPWDRYSTDTQY
TRBV10-3	TRBJ1-6	ATSGQGGSPLH
TRBV7-3	TRBJ1-2	ASSSGTGDYGYT
TRBV5-6	TRBJ2-7	ASSPTGSSYEQY
TRBV7-2	TRBJ2-1	ASSSPGTSGANEQF
TRBV28	TRBJ1-6	ASSIPGQGNSPLH
TRBV2	TRBJ1-5	ASSGAGINQPQH
TRBV15	TRBJ1-6	ATLGQPNSPLH
TRBV14	TRBJ1-1	ASSQLTATEAF
TRBV2	TRBJ1-6	ASSEAPGGLSPLH
TRBV7-2	TRBJ2-1	ASSLGTSGMFYNEQF
TRBV6-5	TRBJ1-1	ASSYSTGAAF
TRBV28	TRBJ2-7	ASSLGQGGEQY
TRBV2	TRBJ1-3	ASSGVENTIY
TRBV28	TRBJ1-5	ASNRPGQGLNQPQH
TRBV19	TRBJ1-1	ASSADRGFAEAF
TRBV25-1	TRBJ1-2	ASSDRGDRGLHYGYT
TRBV2	TRBJ1-2	ASSPGQGAGGYT
TRBV4-1	TRBJ2-2	ASSQDTRTGFSGELF
TRBV28	TRBJ1-2	ASSPKGLHYGYT
TRBV11-3	TRBJ2-3	ASSLGDYGPTSDTQY
TRBV5-8	TRBJ1-5	ASSLEGDSNQPQH